The entry below describes one T cell receptor (beta chain). Original processing methods: Reference gene primer amplification gave estimated nucleated cell counts. Libraries were prepared by immunoSEQ multiplex PCR; TCRdb keeps only in-frame clonotypes and omits some of them. Clonal size and the V and J genes are those of that table, whereas D and trimming came from the DNA. The table includes about 110,000 clones, 70% to 90% detected once. The data belong to a study of blood T cell repertoires in COVID-19. The germline V and J ends were trimmed by 7 bases and 3 bases, with 13 bases remaining between them. Germline CDR1 and CDR2: SGHRS and YFSETQ. This CDR3 has 14 residues.

This rearrangement joins TRBV5-1 to TRBJ2-2, with D possibly being TRBD2 (5 bases). The sample comprised peripheral blood. The TCR sequence derives from a human donor in a cohort sampled during active COVID-19. CDR3 loop: CASGALGDTGELFF. CDR3 bases: TGCGCCAGCGGCGCCCTCGGGGACACCGGGGAGCTGTTTTTT.